This TCR beta chain comes out of a study of Ad26.COV2.S vaccination and SARS-CoV-2 variants. Overall study: Participant was drawn from the COV1001 Ad26.COV2.S trial arm. Donor got 5x10^10 or 1x10^11 viral particles of Ad26.COV2.S.

The assay was immunoSEQ multiplex PCR, and TCRdb's table has in-frame clones only and misses some. Among over 400,000 clones listed, roughly 90% were seen once. The CDR3 extends over 14 amino acids. After removal of 5 bases from V and 4 bases from J, the junction contained 5 bases not matched to a gene. From germline, CDR1 is SGHTA and CDR2 FQGNSA. Treatment: some 20 received Ad26.COV2.S at low or high dose, single or two shots; about 5 received placebo; per-sample allocation not given. Specimen acquisition occurred on day 63 following the initial vaccine or placebo injection. Points from the study as a whole: From the TCR breadth and depth analyses, total T cell responses may have been underestimated.

As for this clone: Antigen specificity is unknown.

The sequencing here drew on peripheral blood, taken in a trial of Ad26.COV2.S vaccine versus placebo. The clonotype originates from a person between 18 and 65 years old who received the Ad26.COV2.S COVID-19 vaccine or a placebo. The chain has TRBV7-2 and TRBJ2-7, with 10 bases lining up with TRBD2. The CDR3 sequence: CASSPAGGPYEQYF. CDR3 coding DNA: TGTGCCAGCAGCCCAGCGGGGGGGCCTTACGAGCAGTACTTC.